This is a list of T cell receptor beta chains from one sample in a study of beta chain features in type 1 diabetes. Method: immunoSEQ multiplex PCR; TCRdb's copy keeps in-frame clones and lacks some. The sample carries roughly 51,000 clones, 40% to 60% recorded once. Source material: Tregs from blood. These receptors came from a woman in her thirties or forties with type 1 diabetes. Both conserved end residues are part of each CDR3. D genes are given only for firm matches. The size entry is marked missing in some rows and otherwise reads once, few, many or a size class.

j_gene: TRBJ1-2
v_gene: TRBV6-5
d_gene: .
abundance: .
CDR3nt: TGTGCCAGCATTTCAAAAGCCCGTAATGGCTACACCTTC
CDR3aa: CASISKARNGYTF

j_gene: TRBJ2-7
v_gene: TRBV5-1
d_gene: TRBD2
abundance: once
CDR3nt: TGCGCCAGCAGCTTATTAGCGGGGGGGGTCTACGAGCAGTACTTC
CDR3aa: CASSLLAGGVYEQYF

j_gene: TRBJ2-7
v_gene: TRBV4-1
d_gene: TRBD1
abundance: .
CDR3nt: TGCGCCAGCAGCCAGACCCCGGGACAGGCCTCCTCTACCTACGAGCAGTACTTC
CDR3aa: CASSQTPGQASSTYEQYF

j_gene: TRBJ2-3
v_gene: TRBV19
d_gene: .
abundance: .
CDR3nt: TGTGCCACCAAAATGACAGGAACAGATACGCAGTATTTT
CDR3aa: CATKMTGTDTQYF

j_gene: TRBJ2-1
v_gene: TRBV27
d_gene: .
abundance: .
CDR3nt: TGTGCCAGCAGGACAGGTCTCATCAATGAGCAGTTCTTC
CDR3aa: CASRTGLINEQFF

j_gene: TRBJ1-5
v_gene: TRBV19
d_gene: TRBD1
abundance: many
CDR3nt: TGTGCCAGTAGTACCAGGGGGCGGGGGCACAATCAGCCCCAGCATTTT
CDR3aa: CASSTRGRGHNQPQHF

j_gene: TRBJ1-1
v_gene: TRBV10-3
d_gene: .
abundance: .
CDR3nt: TGTGCCATCAGTCCCTTTACAGGGGAAGCTTTCTTT
CDR3aa: CAISPFTGEAFF

j_gene: TRBJ2-7
v_gene: TRBV6-5
d_gene: .
abundance: .
CDR3nt: TGTGCCAGCAGTTACTCTAGGGGTGCGGACGAGCAGTACTTC
CDR3aa: CASSYSRGADEQYF

j_gene: TRBJ2-3
v_gene: TRBV6-5
d_gene: .
abundance: .
CDR3nt: TGTGCCAGCAGTTACTCGATCGGTTCCACAGATACGCAGTATTTT
CDR3aa: CASSYSIGSTDTQYF

j_gene: TRBJ1-1
v_gene: TRBV5-1
d_gene: .
abundance: .
CDR3nt: TGCGCCAGCAGCTTGGTGGCAGGGGTACGGGCTGAAGCTTTCTTT
CDR3aa: CASSLVAGVRAEAFF

j_gene: TRBJ2-7
v_gene: TRBV28
d_gene: TRBD2
abundance: few
CDR3nt: TGTGCCAGCAGAACTAGCGGAACCTACGAGCAGTACTTC
CDR3aa: CASRTSGTYEQYF

j_gene: TRBJ1-1
v_gene: TRBV9
d_gene: .
abundance: .
CDR3nt: TGTGCCAGCAGCGTACAGGCTTCCCCAGCGAACACTGAAGCTTTCTTT
CDR3aa: CASSVQASPANTEAFF

j_gene: TRBJ2-7
v_gene: TRBV27
d_gene: TRBD1
abundance: few
CDR3nt: TGTGCCAGCAGTTTAAGTATACAGGGGGCCAGGCAGTACTTC
CDR3aa: CASSLSIQGARQYF

j_gene: TRBJ1-2
v_gene: TRBV29-1
d_gene: TRBD1
abundance: few
CDR3nt: TGCAGCGTTGAACCCAGGGGGCCCTATGGCTACACCTTC
CDR3aa: CSVEPRGPYGYTF

j_gene: TRBJ2-7
v_gene: TRBV4-1
d_gene: TRBD2
abundance: few
CDR3nt: TGCGCCAGCAGCCAAGATGGTTACGGGGGGTACGAGCAGTACTTC
CDR3aa: CASSQDGYGGYEQYF

j_gene: TRBJ1-2
v_gene: TRBV4-1
d_gene: .
abundance: .
CDR3nt: TGCGCCAGCAGCCAAGATCGGGCAGGGACTGCTTATGGCTACACCTTC
CDR3aa: CASSQDRAGTAYGYTF

j_gene: TRBJ2-1
v_gene: TRBV5-8
d_gene: TRBD2
abundance: .
CDR3nt: TGTGCCAGCAGCGTCTTAATTGGCGGGAGCTCCTACAATGAGCAGTTCTTC
CDR3aa: CASSVLIGGSSYNEQFF

j_gene: TRBJ2-1
v_gene: TRBV19
d_gene: TRBD2
abundance: few
CDR3nt: TGTGCCAGTAGTCTGGGACTAGCGGGGGGCCTCTACAATGAGCAGTTCTTC
CDR3aa: CASSLGLAGGLYNEQFF

j_gene: TRBJ2-3
v_gene: TRBV25-1
d_gene: .
abundance: .
CDR3nt: TGTGCCAGCAGTAGACCCTTGGAGGCAGATACGCAGTATTTT
CDR3aa: CASSRPLEADTQYF

j_gene: TRBJ1-5
v_gene: TRBV6-6
d_gene: .
abundance: .
CDR3nt: TGTGCCAGCAGTTCGCCGACAGTAGTCCGTCAGCCCCAGCATTTT
CDR3aa: CASSSPTVVRQPQHF

j_gene: TRBJ2-5
v_gene: TRBV6-1
d_gene: .
abundance: once
CDR3nt: TGTGCCACACAGGGCTACGGGGAGACCCAGTACTTC
CDR3aa: CATQGYGETQYF

j_gene: TRBJ2-1
v_gene: TRBV7-3
d_gene: .
abundance: .
CDR3nt: TGTGCCAGCAGCTCCGGGGCTAGCGTTTACAATGAGCAGTTCTTC
CDR3aa: CASSSGASVYNEQFF

j_gene: TRBJ2-7
v_gene: TRBV6-5
d_gene: TRBD1
abundance: .
CDR3nt: TGTGCCAGCAAGTTACAGGGGAAGCAGTACTTC
CDR3aa: CASKLQGKQYF

j_gene: TRBJ2-7
v_gene: TRBV7-2
d_gene: .
abundance: few
CDR3nt: TGTGCCAGCAGCTCCAGGGGAGTCGGCTCCTACGAGCAGTACTTC
CDR3aa: CASSSRGVGSYEQYF

j_gene: TRBJ2-6
v_gene: TRBV6-5
d_gene: .
abundance: .
CDR3nt: TGTGCCAGCAGTTCCCTAGCTGCTGGGGCCAACGTCCTGACTTTC
CDR3aa: CASSSLAAGANVLTF

j_gene: TRBJ2-2
v_gene: TRBV5-4
d_gene: TRBD1
abundance: .
CDR3nt: TGTGCCAGCAGCCCGAGCGGGACAGGGTGGCCCGGGGAGCTGTTTTTT
CDR3aa: CASSPSGTGWPGELFF

j_gene: TRBJ1-2
v_gene: TRBV9
d_gene: .
abundance: few
CDR3nt: TGTGCCAGCAGCCCCCCCCGGGGATTCAATGGCTACACCTTC
CDR3aa: CASSPPRGFNGYTF

j_gene: TRBJ1-1
v_gene: TRBV7-2
d_gene: TRBD1
abundance: .
CDR3nt: TGTGCCAGCAGCTTAGCCCCGGGACAGGGCATTATGAACACTGAAGCTTTCTTT
CDR3aa: CASSLAPGQGIMNTEAFF

j_gene: TRBJ1-1
v_gene: TRBV6-6
d_gene: .
abundance: .
CDR3nt: TGTGCCAGCAGTTACTCCGACAGGAACACTGAAGCTTTCTTT
CDR3aa: CASSYSDRNTEAFF

j_gene: TRBJ1-1
v_gene: TRBV5-4
d_gene: TRBD1
abundance: .
CDR3nt: TGTGCCAGCAGCTTGCTTGCGTTCCAGGGGGACACTGAAGCTTTCTTT
CDR3aa: CASSLLAFQGDTEAFF

j_gene: TRBJ1-1
v_gene: TRBV29-1
d_gene: .
abundance: .
CDR3nt: TGCAGCGCCGCCGGGGGGTTCACTGAAGCTTTCTTT
CDR3aa: CSAAGGFTEAFF

j_gene: TRBJ2-4
v_gene: TRBV7-9
d_gene: TRBD1
abundance: few
CDR3nt: TGTGCCAGCAGCGTTACCAGGGGGAACAAAAACATTCAGTACTTC
CDR3aa: CASSVTRGNKNIQYF

j_gene: TRBJ1-2
v_gene: TRBV5-1
d_gene: TRBD1
abundance: few
CDR3nt: TGCGCCAGCAGTTCCAGCCCGGACAGGCGGGATGGCTACACCTTC
CDR3aa: CASSSSPDRRDGYTF

j_gene: TRBJ2-3
v_gene: TRBV18
d_gene: .
abundance: few
CDR3nt: TGTGCCAGCTCACCACCGGGGAGGTCTGGTACGCAGTATTTT
CDR3aa: CASSPPGRSGTQYF

j_gene: TRBJ2-1
v_gene: TRBV30
d_gene: .
abundance: once
CDR3nt: TGTGCCTGGGCCGGGGGTTCTTCGAATGAGCAGTTCTTC
CDR3aa: CAWAGGSSNEQFF

j_gene: TRBJ2-4
v_gene: TRBV7-3
d_gene: .
abundance: .
CDR3nt: TGTGCCAGCAGCTTAGGAGAGGGATCGGAAAACATTCAGTACTTC
CDR3aa: CASSLGEGSENIQYF

j_gene: TRBJ1-1
v_gene: TRBV6-6
d_gene: .
abundance: .
CDR3nt: TGTGCCAGCACCCGCGAGAACACTGAAGCTTTCTTT
CDR3aa: CASTRENTEAFF

j_gene: TRBJ1-1
v_gene: TRBV5-1
d_gene: .
abundance: .
CDR3nt: TGCGCCAGCAGCTTGGGGGCATACAATAGGAACACTGAAGCTTTCTTT
CDR3aa: CASSLGAYNRNTEAFF

j_gene: TRBJ2-7
v_gene: TRBV5-1
d_gene: TRBD1
abundance: few
CDR3nt: TGCGCCAGCAGCAGGGGACAGATCTCCTACGAGCAGTACTTC
CDR3aa: CASSRGQISYEQYF

j_gene: TRBJ1-1
v_gene: TRBV11-1
d_gene: .
abundance: few
CDR3nt: TGTGCCAGCAGTTTTGACAGGAACACTGAAGCTTTCTTT
CDR3aa: CASSFDRNTEAFF